This TCR beta chain was profiled in a study of T cell responses to AZD1222 COVID-19 vaccine (dated by TCRdb to the early 2020s). As for the study more broadly: TCR sequencing was performed for fewer than 250 trial participants, of whom 200 to 220 were given two doses of AZD1222 and around 26 were given two doses of MenACWY control vaccine. Trial participants were enrolled into age subgroups of 18-55, 56-69 and 70-plus years, which contained about 150, 28 and 57 TCR-sequenced participants, respectively.

The CDR3 regions of human TCRbeta chains were analyzed by immunosequencing. On the study's bioinformatics: Repertoire TCRs were matched against a reference library of SARS-CoV-2-specific TCRs generated with the MIRA antigen-specificity platform. Breadth was defined as the fraction of unique TCRs that were SARS-CoV-2-associated, and depth was defined as the fraction of total T cells that were SARS-CoV-2-associated. Using the MIRA data, each spike-specific TCR was mapped to the spike region that the TCR reacts to and placed in a CD4 or CD8 class. Log10-transformed breadth and depth values were compared by one-way ANOVA with Sidak's multiple comparisons tests. The table comes from immuneACCESS by way of TCRdb, which keeps in-frame sequences with V and J called. Part of the clones is missing from these tables; in studies checked, under half for an unresolved V gene and the rest for unknown reasons. For V, J and clone size, that table is used; D and trimming come from the DNA. The sample table holds tens of thousands of clones, of which about 86% were seen once. Around 5.4% of the sample comes from the top ten.

What the work shows at the level of the full study, not this receptor alone: The vaccine-associated CD4 TCRs covered the entire spike protein, and the dominant responses fell in regions 160-218 and 743-854. Only six or seven AZD1222 recipients were SARS-CoV-2 seropositive at baseline, limiting conclusions about previously exposed vaccinees. Participants were mostly white British and included more females than males, and it was suggested by the authors that clonal diversity may have been underestimated. In the small 56-69-year group, the increase in depth fell short of significance, most likely because of low power. Epitopes outside the regions mutated in the B.1.351 and B.1.1.7 variants were reportedly recognized by nearly half of the unique spike-specific TCRs. A significant rise in spike-specific TCR breadth and depth was observed after two AZD1222 doses relative to day 0 and relative to MenACWY recipients. Because no day 14 peak-response samples were available, repertoires were characterized only after the peak T cell response.

The junction shows trimming of 3 bases on V and 4 bases on J, plus 18 bases between the germline ends. The CDR3 contains 16 residues, cysteine and phenylalanine counted. The sequence is cut down to CDR3 DNA, 48 bases in frame from base 1. Taken from the germline V gene, the CDR1 and CDR2 loops are MGHRA and YSYEKL. Read against the paper, the sample's time point label means: about 28 days (+/-7) after the second vaccine dose. AZD1222 recipients whose second dose came at about 4 weeks and those whose second dose came at about 12 weeks were combined into one group, since spike-specific TCR depth and breadth did not differ between the two schedules. The vaccinee samples were drawn from two UK trials, COV001 and COV002, one of which was a single-blind randomized controlled phase 2/3 trial testing AZD1222 (ChAdOx1 nCoV-19) in healthy adults. Trial participant PBMC samples were collected at day 0 and day 28 after the second dose for TCRbeta chain sequencing.

This clone was observed once. Its antigen target is currently unknown. No base qualities exist here, and no much larger clone lies one base off it. The sequence was obtained from an adult who received the AZD1222 COVID-19 vaccine. This specimen was peripheral blood, taken 28 days after the second AZD1222 dose. The receptor chain draws on TRBV4-1 and TRBJ1-1; no D segment can be confidently identified. Here the CDR3 is given as CASSHPPLRGFTEAFF. The nucleotide sequence reads as follows: TGCGCCAGCAGCCACCCCCCTCTACGGGGATTCACTGAAGCTTTCTTT.